This TCR beta chain was observed in a study of CXCR3-negative and CXCR3-positive naive CD8 T cells. Broader study findings: For naive cells, CXCR3-negative and CXCR3-positive subsets had similar TRBV-TRBJ usage; for memory cells, usage differed.

The TRB libraries of cDNA were built by UMI-labeled 5' RACE. After re-calling the 5' RACE reads, TCRdb lists one entry per CDR3 protein, DNA absent. The table gives about 40,000 distinct CDR3 sequences; the top ten clones make up about 7.7% of it. In germline, CDR1 is SGHRS, CDR2 YFSETQ. The CDR3 has 15 residues. For this clonotype: Its target is not known.

The source of this sequence is a human donor in good health. Some clones in this sample may be carry-over from other donors' samples. Sequenced sample: memory CD8+ T cells from blood. The chain links TRBV5-1 to TRBJ2-1; TCRdb picks TRBD1, but there is no DNA to check that call. The CDR3 sequence is CASSLLGLDWDEQFF.